This T cell receptor beta chain emerged from a study of blood T cell repertoires in COVID-19. Study-level background: Acute-phase and convalescent COVID-19 samples originated in the United States, Italy and Spain. Sources were T cells, B-cell-depleted T cells, or PBMCs; the material itself was cDNA or gDNA.

Original processing notes: By means of reference gene primer amplification, nucleated cell counts were estimated. Generated by immunoSEQ multiplex PCR, the TCRdb table keeps only in-frame clones and is missing some. Clone size and V and J calls were adopted from that table, with D and trimming inferred from the DNA. The repertoire holds 410,000 or so clones, 70% to 90% seen once, with almost 1.5% in the top ten. The CDR3 is 14 amino acids. V lost 4 bases to trimming and J lost 8 bases, with 15 bases between them. Germline CDR1 KGHSH, CDR2 LQKENI. The TCR comes from a woman aged 25 to 39 with active or convalescent COVID-19. The sample comprised peripheral blood. V gene TRBV18 combines with J gene TRBJ2-1; D possibly corresponds to TRBD1 (5 bases). CDR3 region: CASSRLQGNYEQFF. The CDR3 bases are TGTGCCAGCTCACGGTTGCAGGGAAACTATGAGCAGTTCTTC.